A single sample gave rise to the 20 T cell receptor beta chains below, sequenced in a study of cytomegalovirus exposure and HLA in healthy donors. Assay used: immunoSEQ multiplex PCR; TCRdb lists only in-frame clones, some missing. Of more than 95,000 clones listed, just under 95% are singletons. Sequenced material: PBMCs. The origin of the receptors is a woman younger than 35 in good health and CMV-seronegative.

CDR3 sequence reads: CASAGRGAGELFF. The CDR3 coding sequence is TGTGCCAGCGCCGGGAGAGGGGCCGGGGAGCTGTTTTTT. The chain joins TRBV9 to TRBJ2-2; TRBD2 might be the D (6 bases). Germline lookup yields CDR1 SGDLS and CDR2 YYNGEE. This CDR3 region has 13 residues. Trimming cost V 7 bases and J 6 bases, with 13 bases left between them.

The rearrangement uses TRBV9 and TRBJ1-1, with D uncertain. Trimming removed 3 bases at V and 0 bases at J, with 9 bases between. The CDR3 totals 14 residues. The germline gives CDR1 SGDLS, CDR2 YYNGEE. CDR3 amino acids: CASSDTDMNTEAFF. The CDR3 bases are TGTGCCAGCAGCGACACAGATATGAACACTGAAGCTTTCTTT.

The J gene is TRBJ2-5, the V gene TRBV7-9; TRBD1 matches at 10 bases. Germline-derived CDR1 and CDR2 are SEHNR and FQNEAQ (reference sequence). There are 14 residues in the CDR3. Losses at the gene ends were 4 bases for V and 5 bases for J; bases not matched to a gene: 4. CDR3 residues: CASSSDRGLETQYF. In nucleotides, the CDR3 is TGTGCCAGCAGCTCAGACAGGGGGCTTGAGACCCAGTACTTC.

This chain joins TRBV18 and TRBJ1-2; perhaps TRBD1 as D (5 bases). The CDR3 has 14 residues. V dropped 0 bases and J dropped 4 bases, with 9 bases sitting between them. CDR1 and CDR2 (germline): KGHSH, LQKENI. This CDR3 reads CASSPPSGSYGYTF. For the CDR3, the DNA is TGTGCCAGCTCACCACCCTCAGGGTCCTATGGCTACACCTTC.

This sequence joins TRBV2 and TRBJ1-5; a weak D match, TRBD1 (5 bases). The CDR3 extends over 14 amino acids. CDR1 and CDR2 from the germline V gene are SNHLY and FYNNEI. Trimming shortened V by 7 bases and J by 9 bases, and 19 bases separated the two germline ends. CDR3 in amino acids: CASTPVGRDRPQHF. CDR3 nucleotides: TGTGCCAGCACCCCGGTGGGCAGGGATAGGCCCCAGCATTTT.

The chain is built from TRBV5-1 and TRBJ2-7; 10 nucleotides line up with TRBD1. The CDR3 runs 15 residues. The V gene's germline CDR1 is SGHRS and CDR2 YFSETQ. Trimming took 3 bases from V and 4 from J; bases not matched to a gene: 7. The DNA of the CDR3 is TGCGCCAGCAGCTCACGCCGGGACAGGGGATACGAGCAGTACTTC. It encodes CASSSRRDRGYEQYF. Using reference TRBV5-1 and TRBJ2-7 for the parts outside the CDR3, the full variable domain is KAGVTQTPRYLIKTRGQQVTLSCSPISGHRSVSWYQQTPGQGLQFLFEYFSETQRNKGNFPGRFSGRQFSNSRSEMNVSTLELGDSALYLCASSSRRDRGYEQYFGPGTRLTVT.

This chain uses TRBV7-2 with TRBJ1-2, with D maybe TRBD1 (5 bases). The ends were cut back, 3 bases at V and 0 bases at J, with 11 bases in the middle. Germline lookup yields CDR1 SGHTA and CDR2 FQGNSA. This CDR3 contains 15 residues. CDR3 nucleotides: TGTGCCAGCAGCTTGTCGGGGGTCGCTAACTATGGCTACACCTTC. Protein sequence: CASSLSGVANYGYTF.

This rearrangement joins TRBV5-1 to TRBJ1-1; D is uncertain. The CDR3 runs 13 residues. The V gene's germline CDR1 is SGHRS and CDR2 YFSETQ. Trimming removed 3 bases at V and 4 bases at J, with 10 bases between. The chain's CDR3 is CASSWGEATEAFF. The CDR3 DNA reads TGCGCCAGCAGCTGGGGAGAGGCCACTGAAGCTTTCTTT. The whole variable domain, remainder taken from reference TRBV5-1 and TRBJ1-1, is KAGVTQTPRYLIKTRGQQVTLSCSPISGHRSVSWYQQTPGQGLQFLFEYFSETQRNKGNFPGRFSGRQFSNSRSEMNVSTLELGDSALYLCASSWGEATEAFFGQGTRLTVV.

The rearrangement uses TRBV5-6 and TRBJ1-4, with TRBD1 matching over 9 bases. Germline CDR1 SGHDT, CDR2 YYEEEE. Germline trimming cut 4 bases from V and 5 bases from J; bases unmatched to any gene: 6. This CDR3 region has 15 residues. The CDR3 loop reads CASSVQGAWNEKLFF. The CDR3 nucleotides read TGTGCCAGCAGCGTACAGGGGGCTTGGAATGAAAAACTGTTTTTT.

The chain is built from TRBV28 and TRBJ2-3, with 10 bases fitting TRBD2. CDR1 and CDR2 from the germline V gene are MDHEN and SYDVKM. The J segment lost 2 bases and the V segment lost 6 bases, leaving 5 bases of the junction unmatched. This CDR3 region has 15 residues. CDR3 protein: CASSRTSGITDTQYF. CDR3 in DNA: TGTGCCAGCAGCCGTACTAGCGGGATCACAGATACGCAGTATTTT.

The DNA for the CDR3 is TGTGCCAGCAGTTCTTCACGCGGCGGGGGCTGGTACGAGCAGTACTTC. The encoded protein is CASSSSRGGGWYEQYF. The chain combines TRBV27 with TRBJ2-7; D possibly corresponds to TRBD2 (7 bases). Trimming cost V 4 bases and J 4 bases, with 20 bases left between them. The CDR3 length is 16 residues. The germline V gene encodes CDR1 MNHEY and CDR2 SMNVEV (reference sequence).

This clone turned up a few times. The V call is TRBV27, the J call TRBJ2-7, with a possible D match to TRBD1 (5 bases). Germline-derived CDR1 and CDR2 are MNHEY and SMNVEV (reference sequence). This CDR3 spans 14 amino acids. Trimming pared 8 bases from V and 6 bases from J, leaving 20 bases between. The CDR3 coding sequence is TGTGCCAGCCGGAAGAATCAGGGTATAGGCGAGCAGTACTTC. Protein: CASRKNQGIGEQYF.

In this sample, this clone turned up once. The rearrangement joins TRBV29-1 to TRBJ1-2; TRBD1 agrees at 7 bases. CDR3 length equals 14 residues. Per germline, CDR1 SQVTM and CDR2 ANQGSEA. J was trimmed by 8 bases and V by 4 bases; bases with no gene match: 13. The CDR3 protein is CSVAAEWTGRGYTF. For the CDR3, the DNA is TGCAGCGTTGCGGCGGAATGGACAGGAAGGGGCTACACCTTC.

The chain is built from TRBV5-6 and TRBJ1-2; no clear D. The CDR3 spans 15 residues. V lost 4 bases, J lost 3 bases, and 16 bases lay in between. The germline V gene has CDR1 SGHDT and CDR2 YYEEEE. CDR3 in DNA: TGTGCCAGCAGCCCTGGTACGTTTGGGCACTATGGCTACACCTTC. Amino acids: CASSPGTFGHYGYTF.

V usage is TRBV15 and J usage is TRBJ2-7; TRBD1 matches 7 bases. J lost 4 bases, V lost 5 bases, and 8 bases had no gene match. The CDR3 has 14 residues. CDR1 is LNHNV and CDR2 is YYDKDF in the germline V gene (reference sequence). This chain's CDR3 is CATSPRQGPYEQYF. The CDR3 coding sequence is TGTGCCACCAGCCCCCGACAGGGCCCGTACGAGCAGTACTTC.

The V call is TRBV4-1, the J call TRBJ1-2; D perhaps matches TRBD1 (5 bases). CDR3 length: 14 amino acids. V was clipped by 1 base and J by 5 bases, with 11 bases between them. Germline assignment: CDR1 MGHRA and CDR2 YSYEKL. CDR3 sequence (DNA): TGCGCCAGCAGCCAAGTAGGGACTATGTATGGCTACACCTTC. This translates into CASSQVGTMYGYTF.

J is TRBJ2-2 and V is TRBV5-4, with D possibly TRBD1 on 6 matching bases. The CDR3 sequence is 15 residues long. Per the germline V gene, CDR1 is SGHNT and CDR2 is YYREEE (reference sequence). Trimming took off 4 bases at V and 6 bases at J, with 16 bases between the two ends. CDR3 loop: CASSIGTTKAGELFF. In DNA form, the CDR3 reads TGTGCCAGCAGCATCGGGACAACGAAAGCCGGGGAGCTGTTTTTT.

This chain connects TRBV28 to TRBJ2-3; 7 bases line up with TRBD2. This CDR3 has 13 amino acids. Germline values: CDR1 MDHEN, CDR2 SYDVKM. With V trimmed by 6 bases and J by 2 bases, 2 bases remained unmatched. This chain's CDR3 is CASRAGYTDTQYF. DNA for the CDR3: TGTGCCAGCAGAGCGGGGTACACAGATACGCAGTATTTT.

V and J are TRBV9 and TRBJ1-2, with 8 nucleotides matching TRBD1. The trim removed 3 bases at V and 8 bases at J, leaving 12 bases unmatched. The CDR3 is 15 residues long. Germline assignment: CDR1 SGDLS and CDR2 YYNGEE. CDR3 sequence (DNA): TGTGCCAGCAGCGCCGGGGCAGGGGGCTTAATCGGCTACACCTTC. It is translated as CASSAGAGGLIGYTF. The entire variable domain, with the rest obtained from reference TRBV9 and TRBJ1-2, is as follows: DSGVTQTPKHLITATGQRVTLRCSPRSGDLSVYWYQQSLDQGLQFLIQYYNGEERAKGNILERFSAQQFPDLHSELNLSSLELGDSALYFCASSAGAGGLIGYTFGSGTRLTVV.

The genes are TRBV13 and TRBJ2-7; a weak D match, TRBD2 (5 bases). Per germline, CDR1 PRHDT and CDR2 FYEKMQ (reference sequence). This CDR3 has 14 amino acids. The V and J ends lost 5 bases and 2 bases respectively, with 13 bases between them. CDR3 sequence reads: CASSPRDPAYEQYF. CDR3 bases: TGTGCCAGCAGCCCCCGGGATCCCGCCTACGAGCAGTACTTC. Together with reference TRBV13 and TRBJ2-7, the CDR3 gives the full variable domain: AAGVIQSPRHLIKEKRETATLKCYPIPRHDTVYWYQQGPGQDPQFLISFYEKMQSDKGSIPDRFSAQQFSDYHSELNMSSLELGDSALYFCASSPRDPAYEQYFGPGTRLTVT.